This T cell receptor (beta chain) was captured in a study of vaccination and CD4 T cells after COVID-19 (dated by TCRdb to between 2021 and 2023). With regard to the full study: SARS-CoV-2 positivity had been established in the convalescent patients by nasal swab PCR, and mild disease was recorded in under ten of these patients and severe disease in one. For stimulating the cultures, overlapping spike peptide pools were used, derived from SARS-CoV-2 as well as from the common cold coronaviruses HCoV-NL63, HCoV-OC43 and HCoV-229E. Post-COVID blood samples were collected from convalescent patients a median of approximately 93 days after diagnosis, with a range of roughly 30 to 161 days. A few convalescent patients were sampled both early after vaccination (day 14) and late after vaccination (days 161 to 241). Participants received two doses of either the Pfizer-BioNTech BNT162b2 vaccine (n=8) or the Moderna mRNA-1273 vaccine (n=2). Post-vaccine blood samples were taken a median of 72 days after the second vaccine dose, with a range of roughly 14 to 250 days. Control cultures received a CEFX viral epitope pool as the positive control, an HIV-1 Nef peptide pool as the negative control, or no peptide. The spike-specific CD4+ TCR repertoire was compared before and after mRNA vaccination in approximately ten COVID-19 convalescent patients and a few infection-naive healthy vaccine recipients. The convalescent cohort included six males and four females, with two Hispanic individuals, seven Caucasians, two Asians and one multiracial person. Results the study describes overall, beyond this receptor: The median count of SARS-CoV-2-reactive clonotypes went up from 20 to 25 after infection to some 38 after vaccination, although the change was not significant. Nearly all vaccine-specific clones in convalescent patients (304 of 307) were mono-reactive for SARS-CoV-2 spike rather than cross-reactive with common cold coronaviruses. Among convalescent patients, a median about 90% of the SARS-CoV-2-reactive clones seen after vaccination appeared only after vaccination, which suggests priming specific to the vaccine. Only a relatively small number of convalescent patients were included in the study, and early timepoints following natural infection were not analyzed.

This clonotype was seen only a few times. This clone's antigen is unknown. Within one base of it there is no much larger clone, and no base qualities were kept. The time point label corresponds to: late sampling 161 to 241 days after vaccination in three convalescent patients. The sample's treatment or condition label is to be understood as: roughly 11-day PBMC culture with coronavirus spike peptide pools or control peptides (ViraFEST assay). To expand antigen-specific T cells with peptide pools and then pick out the expanded clonotypes through TCR sequencing, the study relied on the ViraFEST assay. The positive SARS-CoV-2 PCR tests of the convalescent patients were dated from March to December 2020, before the Alpha, Beta and Delta variants emerged in the United States. PBMCs were cultured at roughly 2 million per well in IMDM supplemented with 5% human AB serum and 8.5 to 10 IU/ml IL-2, with roughly 10 ug/ml peptide pools added. Half of the culture medium was replaced with fresh IL-2-containing medium on days 3 and 7. After more than 8 days of culture, CD4+ T cells were isolated by negative selection using the EasySep CD4+ T cell isolation kit. Ficoll-Paque Plus gradient centrifugation was used to isolate PBMCs from whole blood, and the isolated PBMCs were then either used fresh or cryopreserved at -140C. Culture conditions were generally each tested in triplicate wells.

CDR1 and CDR2, looked up from the germline V gene (reference sequence), are DFQATT and SNEGSKA. Taken from cysteine to phenylalanine, the CDR3 has 15 residues. Left in the record is the CDR3 DNA by itself, 45 bases read in frame from the first base. Clipping removes 3 bases from V and 5 bases from J, with 10 as the unmatched junction base count. The library relied on PCR. DNA from cultured CD4+ T cells underwent TCR sequencing with the Oncomine TCR Beta short-read assay at the Johns Hopkins FTIC core. Genomic DNA was extracted from the cultured CD4+ T cells with the QIAamp micro DNA kit. Oncomine TCR Beta libraries from cultured CD4+ T cells were pooled with unique dual indexes and sequenced on an Illumina iSeq 100. The authors processed their data as follows. Non-productive sequences were removed, and CDR3s not starting with C, not ending with F or W, or shorter than 7 amino acids were discarded. Antigen-specific clonotypes were identified using the MANAFEST web application through comparison of peptide-stimulated wells with reference and other culture wells. Positive clones required FDR below 0.05, an odds ratio above 5, and productive frequency above 0.1% in at least two of three replicate wells. Cross-reactive clonotypes were defined as significantly expanded in both SARS-CoV-2 spike wells and at least one common cold coronavirus spike condition. Similarity between CDR3 sequences was evaluated in R version 3.6.1 using Levenshtein distances (stringdist) and unrooted phylogenetic trees (ape). The raw public data were reprocessed by TCRdb itself: fastp quality trimming at Q25, MiXCR clonotype calling, in-frame beta chains only. Each CDR3 protein appears once, grouped with its most common genes and DNA. These V and J calls derive from TCRdb rather than the authors' analysis. Recorded for this sample are tens of thousands of distinct CDR3 sequences; around 30% of them occurred a single time. The ten largest clones take up around 9.2% of the sample.

Sequencing used CD4+ T cells from blood, cultured in vitro, obtained about 7 months after SARS-CoV-2 vaccination. The sequence is built from TRBV20-1 and TRBJ2-3; TRBD2 fits 8 bases in the junction. This receptor was obtained from a human donor who had recovered from COVID-19. In nucleotides, the sequence is TGCAGTGCTAGCCCCGGGACTAGTATTGTAGATACGCAGTATTTT. Translation gives CSASPGTSIVDTQYF.